Listed below are T cell receptor beta chains from one sample, sequenced in a study of blood T cell repertoires in COVID-19. The table came from immunoSEQ multiplex PCR; TCRdb's copy has only in-frame clones and leaves some out. This table holds 200,000 to 300,000 clones, about 80% found once. Sequenced input: peripheral blood. These receptor sequences come from a woman older than 75 with acute or convalescent COVID-19. Both conserved end residues are part of each CDR3. D genes are given only for firm matches. Size is omitted from some rows. Given values are once, few, many or a class for expanded clones.

DNA: TGCGCCAGCAGCTTCGGACAGGGTTGGCAAGAGACCCAGTACTTC; CDR3: CASSFGQGWQETQYF; D: TRBD1; J: TRBJ2-5; size: -; length: 15; V: TRBV5-1
DNA: TGTGCCAGCAGCCAGGGTAGAGGTTGGGGGGGCCTTCCCACGAGCTCCTACAATGAGCAGTTCTTC; CDR3: CASSQGRGWGGLPTSSYNEQFF; D: -; J: TRBJ2-1; size: -; length: 22; V: TRBV3-1/TRBV3-2
DNA: TGTGCCAGCAGTGAAATGGTTAGCTATATGGCCTTC; CDR3: CASSEMVSYMAF; D: -; J: TRBJ2-7; size: -; length: 12; V: TRBV6-1
DNA: TGCGCCAGCAGCTCCGACAGGGGGCGCGGCACAGATACGCAGTATTTT; CDR3: CASSSDRGRGTDTQYF; D: TRBD1; J: TRBJ2-3; size: once; length: 16; V: TRBV5-1
DNA: TGTGCCAGCTCTAGGAGAGGATTCTACGAGCAGTACTTC; CDR3: CASSRRGFYEQYF; D: -; J: TRBJ2-7; size: -; length: 13; V: TRBV6-5
DNA: TGTGCCAGCAGCTCCCCGTCACGGGGAAAACCAATATACGAGCAGTACTTC; CDR3: CASSSPSRGKPIYEQYF; D: -; J: TRBJ2-7; size: -; length: 17; V: TRBV7-2
DNA: TGCGCCAGCAGCTTGGGGCTTCCGACAGGGACAGATACGCAGTATTTT; CDR3: CASSLGLPTGTDTQYF; D: TRBD1; J: TRBJ2-3; size: -; length: 16; V: TRBV5-1
DNA: TGTGCCAGCAGTGCCTTGACAGGGACGGATGGCTACACCTTC; CDR3: CASSALTGTDGYTF; D: TRBD1; J: TRBJ1-2; size: -; length: 14; V: TRBV2
DNA: TGTGCCAGCAGCATAACAGGGGGCAGTTCACCCCTCCACTTT; CDR3: CASSITGGSSPLHF; D: TRBD1; J: TRBJ1-6; size: once; length: 14; V: TRBV2
DNA: TGTGCCAGCAGAGAGCAGGGCAACTATGGCTACACCTTC; CDR3: CASREQGNYGYTF; D: -; J: TRBJ1-2; size: few; length: 13; V: TRBV28
DNA: TGCGCCAGCAGCCAAGATTGGGCAGGTAGCTCCTATAATTCACCCCTCCACTTT; CDR3: CASSQDWAGSSYNSPLHF; D: -; J: TRBJ1-6; size: -; length: 18; V: TRBV4-3
DNA: TGCGCCAGCAGCCAAGAACCGGGGTTGACCCTCCACTTT; CDR3: CASSQEPGLTLHF; D: -; J: TRBJ1-6; size: -; length: 13; V: TRBV4-1